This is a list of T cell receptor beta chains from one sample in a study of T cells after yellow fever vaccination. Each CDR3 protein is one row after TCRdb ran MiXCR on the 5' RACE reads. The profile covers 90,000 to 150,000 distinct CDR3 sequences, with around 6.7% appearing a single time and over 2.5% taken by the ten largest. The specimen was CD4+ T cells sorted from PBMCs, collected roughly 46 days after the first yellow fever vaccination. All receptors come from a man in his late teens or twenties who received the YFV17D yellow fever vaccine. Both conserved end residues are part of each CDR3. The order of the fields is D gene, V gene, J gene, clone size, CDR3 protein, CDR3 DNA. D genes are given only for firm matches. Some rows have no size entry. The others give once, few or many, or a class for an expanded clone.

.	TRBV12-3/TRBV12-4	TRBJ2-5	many	CASSRQKETQYF	TGTGCCAGCAGCAGGCAGAAAGAGACCCAGTACTTC
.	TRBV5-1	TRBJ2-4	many	CASSLDVRNIQYF	TGCGCCAGCAGCTTGGACGTGAGGAACATTCAGTACTTC
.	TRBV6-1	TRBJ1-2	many	CASSGGHPLAYGYTF	TGTGCCAGCAGTGGGGGACACCCGCTGGCCTATGGCTACACCTTC
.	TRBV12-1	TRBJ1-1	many	CASSPGSPNTEAFF	TGTGCCAGCAGCCCTGGGAGTCCAAACACTGAAGCTTTCTTT
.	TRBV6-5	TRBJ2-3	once	CVSSYSRGGARDTQYF	TGTGTCAGCAGTTACTCTAGGGGGGGGGCCCGAGATACGCAGTATTTT
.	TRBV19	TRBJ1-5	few	CASSTTGQNQPQHF	TGTGCCAGTAGTACAACAGGGCAAAATCAGCCCCAGCATTTT
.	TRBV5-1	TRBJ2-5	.	CASSLVSWETQYF	TGCGCCAGCAGCTTGGTCAGCTGGGAGACCCAGTACTTC
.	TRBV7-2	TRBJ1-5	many	CASSSEAGRNQPQHF	TGTGCCAGCAGCTCCGAGGCGGGGCGGAATCAGCCCCAGCATTTT
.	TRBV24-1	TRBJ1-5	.	CATSGWVTNPAFGNQPQHF	TGTGCCACCAGTGGGTGGGTCACGAACCCCGCGTTCGGCAATCAGCCCCAGCATTTT
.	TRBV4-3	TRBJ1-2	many	CASSQAGLFWNGYTF	TGCGCCAGCAGCCAAGCCGGGTTGTTTTGGAACGGCTACACCTTC
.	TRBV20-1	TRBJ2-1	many	CSARDWGAAIYNEQFF	TGCAGTGCTAGAGATTGGGGCGCGGCGATCTACAATGAGCAGTTCTTC
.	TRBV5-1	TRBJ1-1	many	CASSLYSNTEAFF	TGCGCCAGCAGCTTGTATTCGAACACTGAAGCTTTCTTT
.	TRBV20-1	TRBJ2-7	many	CSAKGRVDEQYF	TGCAGTGCTAAGGGCAGGGTAGACGAGCAGTACTTC
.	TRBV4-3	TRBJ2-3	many	CASSQDTDTDTQYF	TGCGCCAGCAGCCAAGACACAGATACAGATACGCAGTATTTT
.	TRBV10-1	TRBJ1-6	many	CASSVNYNSPLHF	TGCGCCAGCAGTGTGAATTATAATTCACCCCTCCACTTT
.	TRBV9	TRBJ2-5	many	CASSYRTEETQYF	TGTGCCAGCAGTTATAGGACAGAAGAGACCCAGTACTTC
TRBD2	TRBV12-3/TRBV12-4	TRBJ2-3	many	CASSGTTHTDTQYF	TGTGCCAGCAGTGGGACTACCCACACAGATACGCAGTATTTT
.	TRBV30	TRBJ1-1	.	CAWSALSTEAFF	TGTGCCTGGAGCGCTCTTTCCACTGAAGCTTTCTTT
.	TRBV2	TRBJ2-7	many	CASSDRQDISYEQYF	TGTGCCAGCAGTGACCGACAGGACATTTCCTACGAGCAGTACTTC
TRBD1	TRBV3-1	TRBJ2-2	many	CASSPPGQGHTGELFF	TGTGCCAGCAGCCCCCCTGGACAGGGGCACACCGGGGAGCTGTTTTTT
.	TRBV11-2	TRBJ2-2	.	CASSFQSGELFF	TGTGCCAGCAGCTTTCAGTCCGGGGAGCTGTTTTTT
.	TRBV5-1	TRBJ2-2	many	CASSQRSNTGELFF	TGCGCCAGCAGTCAGCGTTCCAACACCGGGGAGCTGTTTTTT
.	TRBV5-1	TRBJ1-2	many	CASSPGERAYGYTF	TGCGCCAGCAGCCCGGGGGAGCGGGCCTATGGCTACACCTTC
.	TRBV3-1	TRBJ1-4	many	CASSQYSGSTEKLFF	TGTGCCAGCAGCCAGTATTCAGGGTCGACTGAAAAACTGTTTTTT
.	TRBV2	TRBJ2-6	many	CASSSNPGANVLTF	TGTGCCAGCAGTTCAAACCCTGGGGCCAACGTCCTGACTTTC
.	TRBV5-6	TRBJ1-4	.	CARSVGIENEKLFF	TGTGCCAGGAGCGTCGGGATCGAGAATGAAAAACTGTTTTTT
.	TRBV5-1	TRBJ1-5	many	CASSLTGFDQPQHF	TGCGCCAGCAGCTTAACAGGGTTCGACCAGCCCCAGCATTTT
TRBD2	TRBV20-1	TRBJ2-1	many	CSAAGLAGYNEQFF	TGCAGTGCTGCAGGACTAGCGGGGTATAATGAGCAGTTCTTC
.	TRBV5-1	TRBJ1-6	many	CASSSQGPSSYNSPLHF	TGCGCCAGCAGCTCACAGGGACCCAGCTCCTATAATTCACCCCTCCACTTT
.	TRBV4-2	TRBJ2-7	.	CASSSAVLTYEQYF	TGTGCCAGCAGCTCTGCGGTCCTCACCTACGAGCAGTACTTC
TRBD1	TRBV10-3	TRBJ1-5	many	CAISESQMGQGHQPQHF	TGTGCCATCAGTGAGTCGCAGATGGGACAGGGACATCAGCCCCAGCATTTT
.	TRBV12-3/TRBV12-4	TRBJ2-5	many	CASSSPGSAETQYF	TGTGCCAGCAGTTCCCCGGGATCAGCGGAGACCCAGTACTTC
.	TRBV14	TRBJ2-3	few	CASSQDMGDTQYF	TGTGCCAGCAGCCAAGATATGGGAGATACGCAGTATTTT
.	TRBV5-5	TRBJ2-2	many	CASSQQGDTGELFF	TGTGCCAGCAGCCAACAGGGAGACACCGGGGAGCTGTTTTTT
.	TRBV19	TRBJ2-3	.	CASTPRGGLRTDTQYF	TGTGCCAGTACCCCTCGGGGCGGCCTACGCACAGATACGCAGTATTTT
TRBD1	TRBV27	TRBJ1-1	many	CASRGQGYTEAFF	TGTGCCAGCAGGGGACAGGGTTACACTGAAGCTTTCTTT
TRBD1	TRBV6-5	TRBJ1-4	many	CASSYSGGPLLKLFF	TGTGCCAGCAGTTACTCAGGGGGCCCCCTTCTAAAACTGTTTTTT
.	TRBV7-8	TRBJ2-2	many	CASSWVGGGELFF	TGTGCCAGCAGCTGGGTCGGCGGCGGGGAGCTGTTTTTT
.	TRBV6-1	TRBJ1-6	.	CASAGLGRLGSYKSPLHF	TGTGCCAGCGCCGGACTGGGACGGCTGGGCTCCTATAAGTCACCCCTCCACTTT
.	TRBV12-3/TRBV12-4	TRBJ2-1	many	CASSLTAPAGVEQFF	TGTGCCAGCAGTTTGACAGCTCCCGCAGGTGTGGAGCAGTTCTTC
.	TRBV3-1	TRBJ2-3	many	CASSLRGPDTQYF	TGTGCCAGCAGCCTGAGAGGGCCGGATACGCAGTATTTT
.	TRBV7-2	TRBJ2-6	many	CASSLGSVNSGANVLTF	TGTGCCAGCAGCTTAGGAAGCGTCAACTCTGGGGCCAACGTCCTGACTTTC
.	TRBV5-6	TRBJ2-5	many	CASSSGPFQETQYF	TGTGCCAGCAGCTCCGGACCCTTCCAAGAGACCCAGTACTTC
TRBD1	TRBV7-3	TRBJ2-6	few	CASSPRQGAGTGANVLTF	TGTGCCAGCAGCCCGCGACAGGGGGCAGGAACTGGGGCCAACGTCCTGACTTTC
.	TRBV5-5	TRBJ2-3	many	CASSLEWGADTQYF	TGTGCCAGCAGCTTGGAGTGGGGCGCAGATACGCAGTATTTT
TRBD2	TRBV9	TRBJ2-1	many	CASSVEVASGLPYNEQFF	TGTGCCAGCAGCGTAGAGGTGGCTAGCGGTCTACCGTACAATGAGCAGTTCTTC
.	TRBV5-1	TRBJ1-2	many	CASSFEGQTGGYTF	TGCGCCAGCAGCTTCGAGGGACAAACAGGAGGCTACACCTTC
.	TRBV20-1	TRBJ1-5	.	CSATPGFRNQPQHF	TGCAGTGCTACCCCCGGGTTCCGAAATCAGCCCCAGCATTTT
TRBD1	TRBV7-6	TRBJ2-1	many	CASSWGQGYNEQFF	TGTGCCAGCAGCTGGGGACAGGGCTACAATGAGCAGTTCTTC
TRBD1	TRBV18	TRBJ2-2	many	CASSAGQGTTGELFF	TGTGCCAGCTCGGCGGGACAGGGGACCACCGGGGAGCTGTTTTTT
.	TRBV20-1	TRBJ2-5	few	CSARVRGADQETQYF	TGCAGTGCTAGAGTACGGGGGGCCGACCAAGAGACCCAGTACTTC
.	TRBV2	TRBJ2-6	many	CASRYPGRVGLEANVLTF	TGTGCCAGCAGATACCCGGGGAGAGTAGGTCTTGAGGCCAACGTCCTGACTTTC
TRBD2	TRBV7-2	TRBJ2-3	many	CASSARLAGGTDTQYF	TGTGCCAGCAGCGCGAGACTAGCGGGGGGCACAGATACGCAGTATTTT